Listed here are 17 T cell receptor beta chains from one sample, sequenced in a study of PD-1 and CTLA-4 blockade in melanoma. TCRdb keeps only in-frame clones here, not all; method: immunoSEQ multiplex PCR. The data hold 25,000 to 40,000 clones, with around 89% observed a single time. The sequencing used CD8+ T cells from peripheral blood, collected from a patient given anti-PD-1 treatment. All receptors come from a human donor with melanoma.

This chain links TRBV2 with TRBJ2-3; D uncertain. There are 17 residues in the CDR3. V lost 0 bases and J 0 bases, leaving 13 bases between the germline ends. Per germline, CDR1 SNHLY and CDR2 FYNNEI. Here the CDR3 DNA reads TGTGCCAGCAGTGAAGCATCCGTCGGTTTTAGCACAGATACGCAGTATTTT. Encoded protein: CASSEASVGFSTDTQYF.

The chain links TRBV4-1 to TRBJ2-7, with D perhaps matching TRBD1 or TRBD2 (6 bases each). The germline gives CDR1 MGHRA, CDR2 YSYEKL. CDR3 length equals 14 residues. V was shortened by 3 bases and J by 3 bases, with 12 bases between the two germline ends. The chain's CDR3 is CASSQTQGGYEQYF. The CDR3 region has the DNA TGCGCCAGCAGCCAGACACAGGGAGGCTACGAGCAGTACTTC.

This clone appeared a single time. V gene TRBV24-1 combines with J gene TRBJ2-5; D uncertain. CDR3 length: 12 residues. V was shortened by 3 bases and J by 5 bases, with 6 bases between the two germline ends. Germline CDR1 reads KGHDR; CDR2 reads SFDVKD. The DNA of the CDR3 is TGTGCCACCAGTGATGCGGCGGAGACCCAGTACTTC. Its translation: CATSDAAETQYF.

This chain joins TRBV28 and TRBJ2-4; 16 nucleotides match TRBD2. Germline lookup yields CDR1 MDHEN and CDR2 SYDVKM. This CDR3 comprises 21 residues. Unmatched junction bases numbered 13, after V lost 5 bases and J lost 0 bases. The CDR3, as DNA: TGTGCCAGCAGTCCACTCCCGGGACTAGCGGGGGGGATTCTAGCCAAAAACATTCAGTACTTC. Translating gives CASSPLPGLAGGILAKNIQYF.

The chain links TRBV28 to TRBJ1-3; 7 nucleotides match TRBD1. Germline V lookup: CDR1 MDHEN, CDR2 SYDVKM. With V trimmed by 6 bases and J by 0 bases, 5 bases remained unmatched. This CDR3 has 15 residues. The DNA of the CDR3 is TGTGCCAGCAGGGAACAGGGGACCTCTGGAAACACCATATATTTT. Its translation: CASREQGTSGNTIYF.

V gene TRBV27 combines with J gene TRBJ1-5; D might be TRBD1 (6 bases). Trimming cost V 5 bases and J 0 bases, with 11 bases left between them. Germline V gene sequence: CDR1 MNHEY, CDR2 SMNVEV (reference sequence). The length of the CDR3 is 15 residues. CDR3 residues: CASSPGDFSNQPQHF. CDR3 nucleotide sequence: TGTGCCAGCAGTCCAGGGGATTTTAGCAATCAGCCCCAGCATTTT.

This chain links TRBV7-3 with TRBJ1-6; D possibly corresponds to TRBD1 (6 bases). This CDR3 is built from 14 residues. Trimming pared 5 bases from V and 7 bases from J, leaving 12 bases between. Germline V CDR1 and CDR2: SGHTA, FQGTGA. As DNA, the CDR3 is TGTGCCAGCAGCCAGGCGGGGGCGAATTCACCCCTCCACTTT. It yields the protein CASSQAGANSPLHF.

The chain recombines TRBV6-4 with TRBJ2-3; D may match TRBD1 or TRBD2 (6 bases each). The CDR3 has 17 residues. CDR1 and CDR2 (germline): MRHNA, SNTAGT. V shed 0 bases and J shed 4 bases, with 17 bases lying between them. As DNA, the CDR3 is TGTGCCAGCAGTGACTCCAACGCTGGGGGGCATGCAGATACGCAGTATTTT. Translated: CASSDSNAGGHADTQYF.

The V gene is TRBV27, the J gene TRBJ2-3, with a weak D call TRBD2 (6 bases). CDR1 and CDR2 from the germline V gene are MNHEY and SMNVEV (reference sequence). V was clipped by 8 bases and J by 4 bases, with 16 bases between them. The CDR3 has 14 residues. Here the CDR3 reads CASLPGLDSDTQYF. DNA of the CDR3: TGTGCCAGCCTGCCGGGACTGGATTCAGATACGCAGTATTTT.

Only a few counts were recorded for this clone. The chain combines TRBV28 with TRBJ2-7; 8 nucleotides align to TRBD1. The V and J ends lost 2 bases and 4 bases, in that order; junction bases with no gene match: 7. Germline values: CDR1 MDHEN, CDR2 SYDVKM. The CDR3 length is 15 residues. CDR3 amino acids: CASSLGVGQGYEQYF. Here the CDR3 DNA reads TGTGCCAGCAGTTTAGGGGTAGGACAGGGTTACGAGCAGTACTTC.

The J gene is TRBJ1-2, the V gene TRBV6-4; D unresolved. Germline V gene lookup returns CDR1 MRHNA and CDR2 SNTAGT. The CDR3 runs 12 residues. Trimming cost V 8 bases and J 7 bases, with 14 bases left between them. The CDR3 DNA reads TGTGCCAGCTCAACGGGAGGTTCTGGCTACACCTTC. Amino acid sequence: CASSTGGSGYTF.

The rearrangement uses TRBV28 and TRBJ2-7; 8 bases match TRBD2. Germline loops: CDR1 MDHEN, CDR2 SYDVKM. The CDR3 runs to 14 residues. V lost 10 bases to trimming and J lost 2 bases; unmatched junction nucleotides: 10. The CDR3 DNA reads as TGTGCCACCAGAACGGGGGGGGCCGCCTACGAGCAGTACTTC. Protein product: CATRTGGAAYEQYF.

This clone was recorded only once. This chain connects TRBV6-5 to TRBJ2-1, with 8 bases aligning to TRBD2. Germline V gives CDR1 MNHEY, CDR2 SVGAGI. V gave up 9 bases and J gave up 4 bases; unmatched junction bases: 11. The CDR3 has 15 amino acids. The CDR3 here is CASDLSGGYYNEQFF. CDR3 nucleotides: TGTGCCAGTGACCTAAGCGGGGGATATTACAATGAGCAGTTCTTC.

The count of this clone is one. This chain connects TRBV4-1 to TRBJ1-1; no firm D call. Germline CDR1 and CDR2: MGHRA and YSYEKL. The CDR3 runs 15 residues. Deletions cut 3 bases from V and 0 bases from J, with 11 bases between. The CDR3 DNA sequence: TGCGCCAGCAGCCAGGAGATAACCTTGAACACTGAAGCTTTCTTT. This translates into CASSQEITLNTEAFF.

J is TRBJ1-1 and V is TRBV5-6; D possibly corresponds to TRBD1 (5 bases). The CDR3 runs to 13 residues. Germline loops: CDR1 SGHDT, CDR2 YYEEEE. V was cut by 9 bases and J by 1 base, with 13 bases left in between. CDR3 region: CATYWGGNTEAFF. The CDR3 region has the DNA TGTGCCACCTATTGGGGGGGGAACACTGAAGCTTTCTTT.

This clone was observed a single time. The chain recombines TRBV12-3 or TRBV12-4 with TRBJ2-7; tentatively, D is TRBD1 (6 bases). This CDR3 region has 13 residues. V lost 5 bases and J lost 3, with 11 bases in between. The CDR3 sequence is CASSPQGYYEQYF. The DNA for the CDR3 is TGTGCCAGCAGTCCACAGGGATACTACGAGCAGTACTTC.

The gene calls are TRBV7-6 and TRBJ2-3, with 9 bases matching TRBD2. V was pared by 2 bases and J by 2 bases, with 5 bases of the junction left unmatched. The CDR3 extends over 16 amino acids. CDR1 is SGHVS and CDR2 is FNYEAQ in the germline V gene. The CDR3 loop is CASSLSSSGVTDTQYF. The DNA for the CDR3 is TGTGCCAGCAGCTTATCCTCTAGCGGGGTCACAGATACGCAGTATTTT. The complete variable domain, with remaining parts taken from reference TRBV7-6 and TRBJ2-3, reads GAGVSQSPRYKVTKRGQDVALRCDPISGHVSLYWYRQALGQGPEFLTYFNYEAQQDKSGLPNDRFSAERPEGSISTLTIQRTEQRDSAMYRCASSLSSSGVTDTQYFGPGTRLTVL.